This T cell receptor (beta chain) came from a study of Ad26.COV2.S vaccination and SARS-CoV-2 variants. Study as a whole: Into the muscle, Ad26.COV2.S was dosed once or twice, 56 days apart.

Treatment indicated: roughly 20 received Ad26.COV2.S at low or high dose, single or two shots; about 5 received placebo; per-sample allocation not given. Samples analyzed were those drawn on day 63 after the first vaccine or placebo injection. An Ad26 vector was used to express Wuhan-strain SARS-CoV-2 spike as the vaccine. The CDR3 extends over 15 amino acids. V lost 4 bases, J lost 4 bases, and 7 bases stayed unmatched. From germline, CDR1 is SGHRS and CDR2 YFSETQ. Assay: immunoSEQ multiplex PCR; the TCRdb copy retains only in-frame clones and omits some. Of some 500,000 clones listed, roughly 87% were seen once; the top ten hold approximately 2.5%.

This receptor was taken from a person between 18 and 60 years old who received the Ad26.COV2.S COVID-19 vaccine or a placebo. The gene calls are TRBV5-1 and TRBJ2-3; 9 bases line up with TRBD1. The sample consisted of peripheral blood, taken in a trial of Ad26.COV2.S vaccine versus placebo. The CDR3 loop reads CASSPGTGRSDTQYF. CDR3 bases: TGCGCCAGCAGCCCCGGGACAGGGAGGTCAGATACGCAGTATTTT.